This T cell receptor (beta chain) was profiled in a study of early T cells in non-severe SARS-CoV-2 infection. In its sample, this clonotype was seen many times. Each CDR3 protein gets one entry after TCRdb re-called the 5' RACE reads with MiXCR. The table shows roughly 80,000 distinct CDR3 sequences, with roughly 6% occurring only once. Material for sequencing was whole blood. The receptor was derived from an adult who was a healthcare worker with PCR-confirmed SARS-CoV-2 infection or an uninfected control (not recorded which).

The DNA for the CDR3 is TGTGCCAGCTCTCCGGAAACTGATCAGCCCCAGCATTTT. The encoded protein is CASSPETDQPQHF. The V gene is TRBV7-6, the J gene TRBJ1-5, with D unclear. V lost 8 bases and J lost 5, with 13 bases in between. Germline V gene lookup returns CDR1 SGHVS and CDR2 FNYEAQ. The CDR3 has 13 amino acids.